A single T cell receptor (beta chain) is shown here with its context. Antigen unknown. These data originate in a study of blood T cells in healthy people across ages. Regarding the study as a whole: It was not possible, with unsorted PBMCs, to conclusively compare naive and antigen-experienced cells.

Germline CDR1 and CDR2: LGHDT and YNNKEL (reference sequence). The CDR3 extends over 13 amino acids. V lost 1 base to trimming and J lost 16 bases; unmatched junction nucleotides: 5. The authors ran a second PCR of roughly 6 to 12 cycles using a sample-barcoded 5' primer and a J-beta primer mix. TCRdb passed the 5' RACE reads through MiXCR, listing each CDR3 protein once. The sample has roughly 1.6 million distinct CDR3 sequences; about 35% are singletons. This chain connects TRBV3-1 to TRBJ2-1; 12 nucleotides align to TRBD2. Sequencing was performed on blood. This receptor was taken from a woman aged 30 to 39 in good health. The chain's CDR3 is CASSQGLAGEGFF. CDR3 in DNA: TGTGCCAGCAGCCAAGGACTAGCGGGAGAGGGATTCTTC.